This TCR beta chain was recovered during a study of blood T cell repertoires in COVID-19. Study information: T cells, B-cell-depleted T cells, or PBMCs provided the cDNA or gDNA that served as material.

Germline loops: CDR1 SGHRS, CDR2 YFSETQ. This CDR3 region has 17 residues. V was clipped by 4 bases and J by 1 base, with 20 bases between them. In the original analysis: From reference gene primer amplification, estimates of nucleated cell counts were derived. Some clones are missing from TCRdb's copy, which holds only in-frame ones; the method was immunoSEQ multiplex PCR. That table supplies the V and J calls and clone size; D and trimming were determined from the DNA. The profile shows some 51,000 clones, 70% to 90% of them singletons. V usage is TRBV5-1 and J usage is TRBJ1-1; possibly TRBD1 for D (6 bases). Material for sequencing was peripheral blood. This clonotype was obtained from a man in his fifties or sixties with acute or convalescent COVID-19. The CDR3 spells CASSLGGGGDWNTEAFF. In nucleotides, the CDR3 is TGCGCCAGCAGCCTGGGGGGTGGGGGCGATTGGAACACTGAAGCTTTCTTT.